Following are 14 T cell receptor beta chains from one sample sequenced in a study of vaccination and CD4 T cells after COVID-19. CD4+ T cells that had been cultured provided DNA sequenced with the Oncomine TCR Beta short-read assay. One entry per CDR3 protein, called by TCRdb with MiXCR from the PCR reads. The repertoire includes approximately 15,000 distinct CDR3 sequences, 45% of them detected once, and 20% sits in the top ten. Their target antigens are unknown. Treatment described: roughly ten-day PBMC culture with coronavirus spike peptide pools or control peptides (ViraFEST assay). Sequenced material: CD4+ T cells from blood, cultured in vitro, taken before SARS-CoV-2 vaccination. These receptors originate from a human donor who received a COVID-19 vaccine.

This clonotype showed up just a few times. The chain combines TRBV6-1 with TRBJ1-6, with D maybe TRBD1 (5 bases). The CDR3 totals 17 residues. Trimming removed 8 bases at V and 4 bases at J, with 21 bases between. Germline V gene data show CDR1 as MNHNS and CDR2 as SASEGT. The CDR3 bases are TGTGCCAGCTATGGACAAGGAGCCCTCTTTTATAATTCACCCCTCCACTTT. Its protein product is CASYGQGALFYNSPLHF.

This clonotype appeared a single time. The chain has TRBV21-1 and TRBJ2-6; TRBD1 reflects the table's D call only, with no check against the DNA. TRBV21-1 is given as a pseudogene. The CDR3 consists of 19 residues. The DNA for the CDR3 is TGTGCCAGCAGCAACACCCTTCCGGGGGGAGTGTCCGGGGCCAACGTCCTGACTTTC. Amino acid sequence: CASSNTLPGGVSGANVLTF.

The J gene is TRBJ2-2, the V gene TRBV5-1, with a weak D call TRBD1 (5 bases). CDR1 SGHRS and CDR2 YFSETQ come from the germline V gene. The CDR3 runs to 15 residues. The V end was cut by 2 bases, the J end by 6 bases, with 14 bases between. The CDR3 region is CASSFLQGTAGELFF. CDR3 nucleotides: TGCGCCAGCAGCTTCCTGCAGGGTACCGCCGGGGAGCTGTTTTTT.

V gene TRBV7-9 combines with J gene TRBJ2-1, with 7 bases identical to TRBD1. This CDR3 comprises 13 residues. V lost 2 bases, J lost 5 bases, and 0 bases stayed unmatched. Germline lookup yields CDR1 SEHNR and CDR2 FQNEAQ (reference sequence). This CDR3 is CASSLTGDNEQFF. DNA of the CDR3: TGTGCCAGCAGCTTAACAGGGGACAATGAGCAGTTCTTC.

V gene TRBV6-1 combines with J gene TRBJ1-5, with 8 bases aligning to TRBD1. V dropped 4 bases and J dropped 1; count of bases not matched to a gene: 6. This CDR3 is built from 16 residues. Germline V gene sequence: CDR1 MNHNS, CDR2 SASEGT. The CDR3 DNA reads as TGTGCCAGCAGTGGCCGGACAGGGTTAAGCAATCAGCCCCAGCATTTT. It is translated as CASSGRTGLSNQPQHF.

The chain joins TRBV7-7 to TRBJ2-5, with TRBD2 matching 12 bases. Germline trimming cut 4 bases from V and 7 bases from J; bases unmatched to any gene: 7. Germline CDR1 is SSHAT and CDR2 is FNYEAQ (reference sequence). The CDR3 runs to 15 residues. CDR3 sequence: CASSSTSGGIGTQYF. For the CDR3, the DNA is TGTGCCAGCAGCTCCACTAGCGGGGGGATCGGGACCCAGTACTTC.

This clonotype turned up a few times. V usage is TRBV27 and J usage is TRBJ2-7; 10 positions match TRBD1. The CDR3 has 15 residues. Unmatched junction bases numbered 6, after V lost 2 bases and J lost 5 bases. Germline V gene lookup returns CDR1 MNHEY and CDR2 SMNVEV (reference sequence). The CDR3 DNA reads TGTGCCAGCAGTTTACCTGGGACAGGGGCCCACGAGCAGTACTTC. It yields the protein CASSLPGTGAHEQYF.

This clonotype has more than one count but fewer than ten. This chain joins TRBV6-1 and TRBJ1-5, with 9 bases aligning to TRBD1. CDR1 is MNHNS and CDR2 is SASEGT in the germline V gene. The CDR3 has 15 residues. V lost 6 bases, J lost 2 bases, and 5 bases stayed unmatched. CDR3 sequence reads: CASSLQGAGNQPQHF. The DNA for the CDR3 is TGTGCCAGCAGCTTACAGGGGGCAGGCAATCAGCCCCAGCATTTT.

This chain uses TRBV5-1 with TRBJ1-1, with D unresolved. Looked up from germline, CDR1 is SGHRS and CDR2 is YFSETQ. This CDR3 is 13 amino acids long. V shed 4 bases and J shed 1 base, with 8 bases lying between them. The CDR3 here is CASSPTTNTEAFF. As DNA, the CDR3 is TGCGCCAGCAGCCCGACCACGAACACTGAAGCTTTCTTT.

This clonotype was seen a single time. The rearrangement joins TRBV25-1 to TRBJ2-3; no definite D call. CDR3 size: 12 residues. The germline gives CDR1 MGHDK, CDR2 SYGVNS. V was trimmed by 5 bases and J by 1 base, leaving 4 bases between them. CDR3 sequence: CASSRGTDTQYF. CDR3 nucleotides: TGTGCCAGCAGTCGCGGCACAGATACGCAGTATTTT.

The chain links TRBV19 to TRBJ2-2, with a tentative D call TRBD1 (5 bases). CDR3 size: 13 residues. The ends were cut back, 5 bases at V and 6 bases at J, with 10 bases in the middle. CDR1 and CDR2 from the germline V gene are LNHDA and SQIVND (reference sequence). The DNA for the CDR3 is TGTGCCAGTAGTGCCCAGGGTCCCGGGGAGCTGTTTTTT. Amino acids: CASSAQGPGELFF.

This clonotype turned up a few times. The chain couples TRBV19 to TRBJ2-2; no clear D. Germline assignment: CDR1 LNHDA and CDR2 SQIVND (reference sequence). The CDR3 spans 17 residues. Trimming left V 5 bases short and J 2 bases short, with 18 bases between. CDR3 DNA: TGTGCCAGTAGTTCGCAAACTGATTACCCTAACACCGGGGAGCTGTTTTTT. Translated: CASSSQTDYPNTGELFF.

This clonotype was recorded a few times. This chain's CDR3 is CANRDRATEAFF. CDR3 DNA: TGTGCCAACCGGGACAGGGCCACTGAAGCTTTCTTT. The chain has TRBV19 and TRBJ1-1; 9 nucleotides line up with TRBD1. J lost 4 bases, V lost 10 bases, and 4 bases had no gene match. The germline gives CDR1 LNHDA, CDR2 SQIVND (reference sequence). CDR3 length equals 12 residues.

This clonotype was counted between two and nine times. The chain recombines TRBV10-3 with TRBJ2-5; no definite D call. V was clipped by 6 bases and J by 5 bases, with 10 bases between them. Germline V CDR1 and CDR2: ENHRY, SYGVKD. The CDR3 length is 12 residues. Written as DNA, the CDR3 is TGTGCCATCAGCCCGGGTGGGGAGACCCAGTACTTC. Residues: CAISPGGETQYF.